The sequence of this T cell receptor beta chain was determined in a study of T cell repertoires in cytomegalovirus infection (dated by TCRdb to about 2019). Regarding the complete study: The peptide stimulations were aimed at well-studied HLA-B-restricted epitopes as well as recently identified HLA-C-restricted CMV epitopes, whose presentation resists viral immunomodulation. Donor HLA type was relevant to the analysis, because carriage of CMV infection together with the matching HLA type was indicated by public TCR beta signatures. The paper's findings and limits, for the study overall: Carriers of CMV infection plus the relevant HLA type were discriminated by the cumulative frequency of public TCR beta family members in the study cohort and in an independent 352-donor cohort. The ex vivo response was dominated by HLA-C-restricted CMV-specific TCR beta clonotypes, and the single most frequent clonotype in two of eight donors was supplied by these HLA-C-restricted clonotypes.

The data were produced on an Illumina HiSeq 1500. Starting from the raw public reads, TCRdb applied fastp trimming at Q25, assembled clones with MiXCR and retained in-frame beta chains. Identical CDR3 proteins give one entry, which carries the most common genes and DNA. For this sample there are approximately 730,000 distinct CDR3 sequences; around a third appear just once. The ten largest clones take up roughly 18% of the sample. Interpreted using the paper, the treatment or condition label stands for: in vitro stimulation with specific CMV peptide epitopes to enrich CMV-specific T cells. With regard to this clonotype: Its binding antigen is unknown. Within one base of it there is no much larger clone, and no base qualities were kept.

Sequences SEHNR (CDR1) and FQNEAQ (CDR2) are obtained from the germline V gene (reference sequence). The V end loses 10 bases and the J end loses 2 bases, and a stretch of 23 bases separates them. The CDR3 runs 16 residues from the cysteine to the phenylalanine. Just the 48-base CDR3 DNA is kept, in frame starting at base 1. The receptor's source is a human donor in good health (CMV status not recorded). Some clones in this sample may be carry-over from other donors' samples. Rearrangement joined TRBV7-9 to TRBJ2-5, with TRBD2 perhaps the D gene, on 5 matching bases. Sequenced here: cultured PBMCs, sampled from culture after CMV antigen stimulation. The nucleotides are TGTGCCACAGCCTACCCTTTGGGAAGGGAGCAAGAGACCCAGTACTTC. It encodes CATAYPLGREQETQYF.